This T cell receptor (beta chain) comes out of a study of blood T cell repertoires in COVID-19. In the original analysis: By means of reference gene primer amplification, nucleated cell counts were estimated. Measured with immunoSEQ multiplex PCR; TCRdb has only the in-frame clones, and not every one. That table is the source of V, J and clone size, and D and trimming were worked out from the DNA. The repertoire holds 270,000 or so clones, with about 91% as singletons. Enrolled through a virtual design, the participants were between roughly 18 and 90 years of age and came from about two dozen US areas. Clinical history reported by participants formed the basis on which cohorts were assigned. Up to 2 weeks before entering the study, exposed participants had met a COVID-19 case. This clone has a single count. Germline V gene sequence: CDR1 SGHRS, CDR2 YFSETQ. V lost 6 bases to trimming and J lost 3 bases, with 16 bases between them. This CDR3 is built from 14 residues.

The genes are TRBV5-1 and TRBJ2-7, with D unclear. The sequence was obtained from a man in his forties who had been exposed to COVID-19. Sequences were obtained from PBMCs or T cells enriched from blood (not recorded which). DNA of the CDR3: TGCGCCAGCACAAAATCCGCCGATAGCTACGAGCAGTACTTC. It specifies CASTKSADSYEQYF.